The clone carrying this T cell receptor beta chain appeared a single time. What it recognizes is unknown. These data originate in a study of OX40 agonist ivuxolimab in advanced cancers. Whole-study context: Partial responses were achieved by three patients: one hepatocellular carcinoma, two cutaneous melanoma. Study-level points and caveats: Nonresponders, in some cases, also had low normalized T-cell clonal expansion. Expanded clones belonging to CD8+ T cells outnumbered, on average, those of CD4+.

V gave up 4 bases and J gave up 2 bases, with 15 bases separating them. The germline V gene has CDR1 SEHNR and CDR2 FQNEAQ (reference sequence). CDR3 length equals 15 residues. Measured with immunoSEQ multiplex PCR; TCRdb has only the in-frame clones, and not every one. The sample includes about 20,000 clones, 83% seen only once; the top ten take approximately 21%. The source was CD4+ or CD8+ T cells sorted from blood, collected in a trial of the OX40 agonist ivuxolimab. The J gene is TRBJ2-7, the V gene TRBV7-9; D might be TRBD2 (5 bases). This receptor was obtained from an adult with an advanced solid tumor such as melanoma, head and neck, liver or kidney cancer. CDR3 sequence reads: CASSSTGFGTYEQYF. As DNA, the CDR3 is TGTGCCAGCAGCTCCACGGGGTTCGGGACCTACGAGCAGTACTTC.